These 5 T cell receptor beta chains came from one sample sequenced in a study of CD8+ T cells in alopecia areata. Sequencing used cDNA as its template, made by extracting RNA and reverse transcribing it. The table came from immunoSEQ multiplex PCR; TCRdb's copy has only in-frame clones and leaves some out. The data hold around 190,000 clones, with just over 55% observed a single time. The sample was CD8+ T cells sorted from blood. These receptors all stem from a human donor in good health.

In DNA, the CDR3 is TGCGCCAGCAGCCAAGGGGACAGCCCTAATGAAAAACTGTTTTTT. Amino acid sequence: CASSQGDSPNEKLFF. The rearrangement joins TRBV4-1 to TRBJ1-4, with TRBD1 matching 7 bases. The CDR3 loop spans 15 amino acids. The J segment lost 3 bases and the V segment lost 1 base, leaving 2 bases of the junction unmatched. The germline gives CDR1 MGHRA, CDR2 YSYEKL.

CDR3 in amino acids: CASSDGQGHTEAFF. CDR3 DNA: TGTGCCAGCAGTGACGGACAGGGACACACTGAAGCTTTCTTT. V gene TRBV2 combines with J gene TRBJ1-1; the match to TRBD1 covers 8 bases. The trim removed 3 bases at V and 3 bases at J, leaving 3 bases unmatched. The CDR3 runs 14 residues. CDR1 is SNHLY and CDR2 is FYNNEI in the germline V gene.

This clone was detected a few times. The V and J genes are TRBV6-6 and TRBJ2-1, with a possible D match to TRBD2 (6 bases). The length of the CDR3 is 15 residues. Trimming pared 6 bases from V and 4 bases from J, leaving 16 bases between. Germline loops: CDR1 MNHNY, CDR2 SVGAGI (reference sequence). The CDR3 region has the DNA TGTGCCAGCAGCCGGCCCTCGGGGGAGTACAATGAGCAGTTCTTC. Its translation is CASSRPSGEYNEQFF.

This chain uses TRBV15 with TRBJ1-5; D gene unclear. The V gene's germline CDR1 is LNHNV and CDR2 YYDKDF (reference sequence). This CDR3 is built from 15 residues. Trimming shortened V by 0 bases and J by 1 base, and 7 bases separated the two germline ends. CDR3 amino acids: CATSRDLSSNQPQHF. The CDR3 region has the DNA TGTGCCACCAGCAGAGATTTGTCGAGCAATCAGCCCCAGCATTTT.

The chain joins TRBV4-1 to TRBJ1-5, with D possibly being TRBD1 (6 bases). CDR1 and CDR2 (germline): MGHRA, YSYEKL. V was cut by 1 base and J by 1 base, with 17 bases left in between. The CDR3 is 18 amino acids. CDR3 nucleotide sequence: TGCGCCAGCAGCCAAGGTTTTTTTACAGGGTTCAGCAATCAGCCCCAGCATTTT. Encoded protein: CASSQGFFTGFSNQPQHF.